These 23 T cell receptor beta chains were all obtained from the same sample, sequenced in a study of OX40 agonist ivuxolimab in advanced cancers. The assay was immunoSEQ multiplex PCR, and TCRdb's table has in-frame clones only and misses some. The sample has tens of thousands of clones, more than 80% seen once. The starting material was CD4+ or CD8+ T cells sorted from blood, obtained in a trial of the OX40 agonist ivuxolimab. The receptors shown here come from an adult with an advanced solid tumor such as melanoma, head and neck, liver or kidney cancer.

The rearrangement joins TRBV6-6 to TRBJ2-3; perhaps TRBD1 as D (6 bases). Trimming removed 6 bases from V and 4 bases from J, with 11 bases in between. CDR1 and CDR2 (germline): MNHNY, SVGAGI (reference sequence). The CDR3 runs to 13 residues. DNA of the CDR3: TGTGCCAGCAGCCACGGGACACCAGATACGCAGTATTTT. This translates into CASSHGTPDTQYF.

J is TRBJ2-7 and V is TRBV29-1, with D possibly called TRBD1 or TRBD2 (6 bases each). The V and J ends lost 7 bases and 0 bases respectively, with 13 bases between them. Per germline, CDR1 SQVTM and CDR2 ANQGSEA. This CDR3 contains 13 residues. The DNA of the CDR3 is TGCAGCGGATTAGGGGGGTACTCCTACGAGCAGTACTTC. This codes for CSGLGGYSYEQYF.

The J gene is TRBJ2-1, the V gene TRBV29-1; D is undetermined. The germline CDR1 and CDR2 sequences are SQVTM and ANQGSEA. V gave up 4 bases and J gave up 7 bases, with 5 bases separating them. The CDR3 sequence is 10 residues long. For the CDR3, the DNA is TGCAGCGTTGTTGATAATGAGCAGTTCTTC. Amino acid sequence: CSVVDNEQFF.

This chain uses TRBV27 with TRBJ2-5; D possibly matches TRBD1 or TRBD2 (5 bases each). Germline V gene data show CDR1 as MNHEY and CDR2 as SMNVEV (reference sequence). Trimming removed 0 bases from V and 4 bases from J, with 9 bases in between. This CDR3 comprises 14 residues. CDR3 sequence: CASSLSPGRETQYF. As DNA, the CDR3 is TGTGCCAGCAGTTTATCCCCGGGACGAGAGACCCAGTACTTC.

This clone ranks as medium-sized. V usage is TRBV20-1 and J usage is TRBJ1-1, with D unclear. The V end lost 0 bases, the J end lost 6 bases, and 5 bases lay between the germline ends. Germline V gene data show CDR1 as DFQATT and CDR2 as SNEGSKA (reference sequence). The CDR3 is 11 residues long. The CDR3 DNA sequence: TGCAGTGCTAGAGAAAGTTCTGAAGCTTTCTTT. It yields the protein CSARESSEAFF.

This chain joins TRBV27 and TRBJ1-6; the match to TRBD1 covers 8 bases. The CDR3 contains 14 residues. Unmatched junction bases numbered 4, after V lost 8 bases and J lost 4 bases. The germline V gene encodes CDR1 MNHEY and CDR2 SMNVEV (reference sequence). The CDR3 loop is CASWGQDYNSPLHF. The CDR3 DNA reads as TGTGCCAGCTGGGGACAGGATTATAATTCACCCCTCCACTTT.

This clone was observed a single time. J is TRBJ1-5 and V is TRBV5-1; D possibly corresponds to TRBD1 (5 bases). Germline V gives CDR1 SGHRS, CDR2 YFSETQ. V was cut by 1 base and J by 9 bases, with 14 bases left in between. This CDR3 has 14 residues. CDR3 protein: CASSLFSGEGPQHF. CDR3 in DNA: TGCGCCAGCAGCTTGTTTTCGGGGGAGGGGCCCCAGCATTTT.

The CDR3 loop is CASSEEQGGYTEAFF. The CDR3 nucleotides are TGTGCCAGCAGCGAAGAACAGGGAGGGTACACTGAAGCTTTCTTT. The genes are TRBV9 and TRBJ1-1; D is perhaps TRBD1 (6 bases). In germline, CDR1 is SGDLS, CDR2 YYNGEE. V was clipped by 3 bases and J by 3 bases, with 15 bases between them. The CDR3 has 15 residues. The full variable domain, in which reference TRBV9 and TRBJ1-1 provide the parts outside the CDR3, is DSGVTQTPKHLITATGQRVTLRCSPRSGDLSVYWYQQSLDQGLQFLIQYYNGEERAKGNILERFSAQQFPDLHSELNLSSLELGDSALYFCASSEEQGGYTEAFFGQGTRLTVV.

The chain links TRBV28 to TRBJ2-1; D might be TRBD2 (7 bases). Germline assignment: CDR1 MDHEN and CDR2 SYDVKM. The V gene lost 3 bases and the J gene lost 8 bases, with 14 bases spanning the gap. This CDR3 comprises 14 residues. In DNA form, the CDR3 reads TGTGCCAGCAGTTTGTTCTGGGGGGGCGATGAGCAGTTCTTC. Encoded protein: CASSLFWGGDEQFF.

The table lists this clone with a count of one. Other DNA sequences in the same sample also yield this CDR3. This chain connects TRBV7-3 to TRBJ2-1, with D possibly being TRBD2 (5 bases). Trimming stripped 3 bases from V and 9 bases from J, with 12 bases between. Germline loops: CDR1 SGHTA, CDR2 FQGTGA. The CDR3 has 13 residues. The CDR3, as DNA: TGTGCCAGCAGCTTGTCGGGGTCGGGTGAGCAGTTCTTC. Amino acids: CASSLSGSGEQFF.

V is TRBV9 and J is TRBJ1-2; D ambiguous. V was trimmed by 4 bases and J by 10 bases, leaving 23 bases between them. The CDR3 extends over 15 amino acids. The germline gives CDR1 SGDLS, CDR2 YYNGEE. The DNA for the CDR3 is TGTGCCAGCAGCCTTCTTGGAAGGGTCGCTGGGGACTACACCTTC. This gives the protein CASSLLGRVAGDYTF.

This rearrangement joins TRBV27 to TRBJ1-1; no firm D call. The CDR3 consists of 12 residues. V was cut by 0 bases and J by 8 bases, with 7 bases left in between. Germline CDR1 and CDR2: MNHEY and SMNVEV (reference sequence). The CDR3 DNA reads TGTGCCAGCAGTTTATCAGGTCAAGAAGCTTTCTTT. Translating it yields CASSLSGQEAFF.

The V and J genes are TRBV25-1 and TRBJ1-2; D is unresolved. Germline CDR1 MGHDK, CDR2 SYGVNS. V was clipped by 3 bases and J by 0 bases, with 11 bases between them. This CDR3 contains 15 residues. The CDR3 sequence is CASSDLSSSNYGYTF. In nucleotides, the CDR3 is TGTGCCAGCAGTGATTTGTCAAGTTCTAACTATGGCTACACCTTC.

CDR3 sequence (DNA): TGTGCCTGGAGTTTCCCCCCGCATGCGGGCCTACGGACTGAAGCTTTCTTT. This sequence encodes CAWSFPPHAGLRTEAFF. The chain uses TRBV30 and TRBJ1-1; no clear D. The length of the CDR3 is 17 residues. V was clipped by 2 bases and J by 5 bases, with 24 bases between them. Germline V gives CDR1 GTSNPN, CDR2 SVGIG (reference sequence).

V usage is TRBV5-1 and J usage is TRBJ2-3, with TRBD2 identical over 14 bases. After removal of 7 bases from V and 6 bases from J, the junction contained 7 bases not matched to a gene. The germline V gene has CDR1 SGHRS and CDR2 YFSETQ. CDR3 length equals 15 residues. CDR3 sequence: CASRGLAGASDTQYF. Written as DNA, the CDR3 is TGCGCCAGCCGGGGACTAGCGGGGGCCAGCGATACGCAGTATTTT.

The V gene is TRBV27, the J gene TRBJ1-5; D uncertain. This CDR3 contains 15 residues. The germline V gene encodes CDR1 MNHEY and CDR2 SMNVEV (reference sequence). Deletions cut 4 bases from V and 0 bases from J, with 10 bases between. CDR3 sequence: CASSSAVYSNQPQHF. Written as DNA, the CDR3 is TGTGCCAGCAGTTCGGCTGTTTATAGCAATCAGCCCCAGCATTTT.

This chain links TRBV6-4 with TRBJ1-2; weak D call: TRBD1 (6 bases). From germline, CDR1 is MRHNA and CDR2 SNTAGT. This CDR3 has 16 amino acids. Trimming removed 5 bases at V and 6 bases at J, with 22 bases between. CDR3 protein: CASSSFLPGTYHGYTF. The CDR3 coding sequence is TGTGCCAGCAGTTCCTTCTTACCCGGGACATACCATGGCTACACCTTC.

The chain recombines TRBV5-4 with TRBJ2-5; 10 nucleotides line up with TRBD2. Germline V lookup: CDR1 SGHNT, CDR2 YYREEE (reference sequence). The CDR3 runs 15 residues. The J segment lost 5 bases and the V segment lost 2 bases, leaving 6 bases of the junction unmatched. The CDR3 reads CASSLAGGPPETQYF. DNA of the CDR3: TGTGCCAGCAGCTTAGCGGGGGGGCCCCCGGAGACCCAGTACTTC.

This chain joins TRBV11-2 and TRBJ1-2; no definite D call. Trimming removed 4 bases from V and 1 base from J, with 19 bases in between. The CDR3 has 17 amino acids. In germline, CDR1 is SGHAT, CDR2 FQNNGV. The CDR3 region has the DNA TGTGCCAGCAGCTCCCCAGGTTCCGGTCGGGATAACTATGGCTACACCTTC. Residues: CASSSPGSGRDNYGYTF.

V and J are TRBV6-1 and TRBJ1-5; TRBD1 might be the D (6 bases). With 0 bases removed from V and 4 bases from J, the gap between germline ends came to 16 bases. Germline CDR1 reads MNHNS; CDR2 reads SASEGT. This CDR3 contains 17 residues. CDR3 DNA: TGTGCCAGCAGTGAAGCCTCCGGGACACGGGGAAATCAGCCCCAGCATTTT. Its translation: CASSEASGTRGNQPQHF.

This chain connects TRBV2 to TRBJ2-7; TRBD2 might be the D (5 bases). From germline, CDR1 is SNHLY and CDR2 FYNNEI. This CDR3 has 14 residues. Trimming removed 3 bases at V and 0 bases at J, with 9 bases between. CDR3 loop: CASSEAAGSYEQYF. The CDR3, as DNA: TGTGCCAGCAGTGAGGCGGCGGGCTCCTACGAGCAGTACTTC.

The count of this clone is one. V usage is TRBV9 and J usage is TRBJ2-2; TRBD2 aligns across 11 bases. J was trimmed by 1 base and V by 3 bases; bases with no gene match: 8. Per the germline V gene, CDR1 is SGDLS and CDR2 is YYNGEE. The CDR3 length is 18 residues. The CDR3 DNA follows: TGTGCCAGCAGCGGCGGACTAGCGGGCGACCTGAACACCGGGGAGCTGTTTTTT. It yields the protein CASSGGLAGDLNTGELFF.

This chain uses TRBV27 with TRBJ2-3, with TRBD2 matching 14 bases. The CDR3 runs 20 residues. The ends lost 2 bases at V and 4 bases at J; junction bases unmatched: 14. Germline CDR1 is MNHEY and CDR2 is SMNVEV (reference sequence). The CDR3 reads CASSLPGGTSGSVIPDTQYF. DNA for the CDR3: TGTGCCAGCAGTTTACCCGGTGGGACTAGCGGGAGTGTAATCCCAGATACGCAGTATTTT.